The 18 T cell receptor beta chains presented below share a single source sample, sequenced in a study of CD8 T cells in Susac syndrome (dated by TCRdb to the late 2010s). The library was generated by the immunoSEQ multiplex PCR assay. RNA was extracted using the RNeasy kit, and roughly 0.5 to 1 microgram was reverse transcribed with random hexamers. Through fastp at Q25 and MiXCR, TCRdb rebuilt clones from the public reads, retaining in-frame beta chains. Identical CDR3 proteins give one entry, which carries the most common genes and DNA. The sample includes fewer than 150,000 distinct CDR3 sequences, with 85% to 95% observed a single time. Roughly 0.094% of the sample rests with the top ten. The sample comprised CD4+ T cells from PBMCs. These receptors were obtained from a human donor with multiple sclerosis.

This clonotype showed up just once. The chain recombines TRBV5-4 with TRBJ2-5; D is uncertain. In germline, CDR1 is SGHNT, CDR2 YYREEE (reference sequence). The CDR3 covers 14 residues. V was pared by 3 bases and J by 4 bases, with 13 bases between. The CDR3: CASSSAPPTETQYF. The CDR3, as DNA: TGTGCCAGCAGCTCAGCGCCGCCCACAGAGACCCAGTACTTC.

The chain links TRBV7-2 to TRBJ2-1; 7 bases fit TRBD2. The J segment lost 4 bases and the V segment lost 0 bases, leaving 3 bases of the junction unmatched. CDR1 is SGHTA and CDR2 is FQGNSA in the germline V gene. This CDR3 has 15 amino acids. The CDR3: CASSLAGRGYNEQFF. The CDR3 DNA follows: TGTGCCAGCAGCTTAGCAGGGCGGGGGTACAATGAGCAGTTCTTC.

This clonotype was counted between two and nine times. The chain recombines TRBV6-2 or TRBV6-3 with TRBJ2-3, with 8 bases that match TRBD2. The CDR3 covers 14 residues. V lost 6 bases, J lost 7 bases, and 9 bases stayed unmatched. Germline V gene lookup returns CDR1 MNHEY and CDR2 SVGEGT. The CDR3 loop is CASRSGGVPYTQYF. CDR3 DNA sequence: TGTGCCAGCAGAAGCGGGGGCGTGCCGTATACGCAGTATTTT.

This chain links TRBV11-1 with TRBJ1-1; TRBD1 matches at 8 bases. Looked up from germline, CDR1 is SGHAT and CDR2 is FQDESV (reference sequence). V lost 5 bases and J lost 4; bases outside the gene matches: 9. The CDR3 extends over 15 amino acids. CDR3 nucleotide sequence: TGTGCCAGCAGCGTGGGACAGGCCACAGTCACTGAAGCTTTCTTT. Protein sequence: CASSVGQATVTEAFF.

The rearrangement links TRBV5-1 to TRBJ2-3; D is uncertain. V was cut by 3 bases and J by 6 bases, with 11 bases left in between. CDR1 and CDR2 (germline): SGHRS, YFSETQ. This CDR3 has 13 residues. The CDR3 DNA follows: TGCGCCAGCAGCTCCCGGTTGGGGGATACGCAGTATTTT. This sequence encodes CASSSRLGDTQYF.

The chain uses TRBV20-1 and TRBJ1-1; possibly TRBD1 for D (6 bases). The CDR3 length is 15 residues. Deletions cut 0 bases from V and 5 bases from J, with 16 bases between. Germline CDR1 DFQATT, CDR2 SNEGSKA (reference sequence). CDR3 loop: CSARDQGRLSTEAFF. CDR3 in DNA: TGCAGTGCTAGAGATCAGGGGCGATTGAGTACTGAAGCTTTCTTT.

The gene calls are TRBV6-2 or TRBV6-3 and TRBJ1-1; D is possibly TRBD1 (5 bases). This CDR3 spans 13 amino acids. Germline V lookup: CDR1 MNHEY, CDR2 SVGEGT. Trimming took 8 bases from V and 1 from J, leaving 11 bases between them. The CDR3 loop reads CASRGFWNTEAFF. The CDR3, as DNA: TGTGCCAGCCGGGGCTTTTGGAACACTGAAGCTTTCTTT.

CDR3 residues: CSAPFFDTEAFF. CDR3 nucleotide sequence: TGCAGTGCTCCTTTCTTTGACACTGAAGCTTTCTTT. This chain connects TRBV20-1 to TRBJ1-1, with D unresolved. Trimming took 5 bases from V and 3 from J, leaving 10 bases between them. Germline values: CDR1 DFQATT, CDR2 SNEGSKA (reference sequence). This CDR3 spans 12 amino acids.

V gene TRBV29-1 combines with J gene TRBJ1-1; 7 nucleotides agree with TRBD1. There are 13 residues in the CDR3. V dropped 7 bases and J dropped 0; count of bases not matched to a gene: 5. In germline, CDR1 is SQVTM, CDR2 ANQGSEA. The CDR3 sequence: CSGEQGMNTEAFF. The CDR3 bases are TGCAGCGGCGAACAGGGGATGAACACTGAAGCTTTCTTT.

The V and J genes are TRBV18 and TRBJ1-2; unclear D gene. Germline assignment: CDR1 KGHSH and CDR2 LQKENI. The length of the CDR3 is 12 residues. V was trimmed by 2 bases and J by 6 bases, leaving 7 bases between them. The chain's CDR3 is CASSPGRDGYTF. The CDR3 coding sequence is TGTGCCAGCTCACCAGGGAGGGATGGCTACACCTTC.

The chain has TRBV15 and TRBJ1-2; 7 nucleotides line up with TRBD1. The trim removed 5 bases at V and 7 bases at J, leaving 13 bases unmatched. The CDR3 has 15 amino acids. Germline CDR1 reads LNHNV; CDR2 reads YYDKDF (reference sequence). The CDR3 loop reads CATSPNRQGRGGYTF. CDR3 sequence (DNA): TGTGCCACCAGCCCGAACCGACAGGGCAGGGGTGGCTACACCTTC.

This chain links TRBV30 with TRBJ1-1, with D maybe TRBD1 (5 bases). The V gene lost 0 bases and the J gene lost 4 bases, with 12 bases spanning the gap. This CDR3 region has 14 residues. The germline gives CDR1 GTSNPN, CDR2 SVGIG (reference sequence). The CDR3 sequence: CAWSVRLGGTEAFF. The CDR3, as DNA: TGTGCCTGGAGTGTACGACTGGGGGGCACTGAAGCTTTCTTT.

This chain links TRBV28 with TRBJ1-5; 7 nucleotides line up with TRBD1. The germline V gene encodes CDR1 MDHEN and CDR2 SYDVKM. Trimming at V came to 4 bases and at J to 2 bases, leaving 5 bases not matched to a gene. This CDR3 is 15 amino acids long. CDR3 region: CASSSLGTGNQPQHF. The CDR3 DNA sequence: TGTGCCAGCAGTTCACTCGGGACAGGCAATCAGCCCCAGCATTTT.

This clonotype was counted once. The CDR3 here is CASSSQTGLQETQYF. CDR3 nucleotide sequence: TGTGCCAGCAGCTCCCAGACAGGACTCCAAGAGACCCAGTACTTC. The chain has TRBV7-7 and TRBJ2-5, with D perhaps TRBD1 (6 bases). The CDR3 runs 15 residues. Germline V gives CDR1 SSHAT, CDR2 FNYEAQ (reference sequence). V lost 4 bases and J lost 1, with 13 bases in between.

This chain links TRBV11-3 with TRBJ1-2; 7 bases are shared with TRBD1. In germline, CDR1 is SGHNT, CDR2 YENEEA. The CDR3 totals 15 residues. Losses at the gene ends were 5 bases for V and 4 bases for J; bases not matched to a gene: 10. The CDR3 sequence is CASSPLTGSVYGYTF. CDR3 DNA sequence: TGTGCCAGCAGCCCGTTGACAGGGAGTGTCTATGGCTACACCTTC.

The chain is built from TRBV20-1 and TRBJ2-5; D perhaps matches TRBD1 (6 bases). Germline V lookup: CDR1 DFQATT, CDR2 SNEGSKA (reference sequence). CDR3 length: 14 residues. The V end was cut by 4 bases, the J end by 1 base, with 13 bases between. The CDR3 spells CSAIAPQGQETQYF. CDR3 sequence (DNA): TGCAGTGCTATAGCACCACAGGGCCAAGAGACCCAGTACTTC.

This chain connects TRBV5-6 to TRBJ2-1; TRBD1 aligns across 7 bases. Germline CDR1 is SGHDT and CDR2 is YYEEEE. CDR3 length equals 13 residues. V gave up 6 bases and J gave up 5 bases; unmatched junction bases: 5. DNA of the CDR3: TGTGCCAGCAACAACAGGGGCCACAATGAGCAGTTCTTC. Translated: CASNNRGHNEQFF.

The rearrangement links TRBV18 to TRBJ1-1; D unresolved. CDR3 length: 13 residues. The V and J ends lost 2 bases and 1 base respectively, with 5 bases between them. In germline, CDR1 is KGHSH, CDR2 LQKENI. CDR3 residues: CASSPSKNTEAFF. In DNA form, the CDR3 reads TGTGCCAGCTCACCATCGAAGAACACTGAAGCTTTCTTT.